Each of the 18 T cell receptor beta chains below was sequenced from the same sample in a study of cytomegalovirus exposure and HLA in healthy donors. PCR used 60 Vbeta primers and 13 Jbeta primers. The assay was immunoSEQ multiplex PCR, and TCRdb's table has in-frame clones only and misses some. The table lists around 300,000 clones, 85% to 90% of them singletons. The sequenced sample was PBMCs. All receptors come from a woman aged 18-29 years in good health and CMV-seronegative.

The V call is TRBV25-1, the J call TRBJ1-1; D is unresolved. Trimming left V 6 bases short and J 1 base short, with 9 bases between. Germline loops: CDR1 MGHDK, CDR2 SYGVNS. The CDR3 runs 13 residues. The CDR3 region has the DNA TGTGCCAGCAGCCACGAGAGGAACACTGAAGCTTTCTTT. It codes for CASSHERNTEAFF.

The genes are TRBV27 and TRBJ1-2; D call uncertain. Deletions cut 5 bases from V and 0 bases from J, with 19 bases between. CDR3 size: 17 residues. In germline, CDR1 is MNHEY, CDR2 SMNVEV (reference sequence). CDR3 sequence (DNA): TGTGCCAGCAGTCCCTCCTATGACTTGTGGACTAACTATGGCTACACCTTC. This encodes CASSPSYDLWTNYGYTF.

This chain joins TRBV15 and TRBJ2-5, with D possibly TRBD2 on 7 matching bases. The DNA matches TRBJ2-7 better at its end, which makes the J call doubtful. The CDR3 has 17 amino acids. Germline V gene sequence: CDR1 LNHNV, CDR2 YYDKDF (reference sequence). Here the CDR3 DNA reads TGTGCCACCAGCAGTCCCCGTGGTAGGGGGGGCTCCTACGAGCAGTACTTC. Amino acids: CATSSPRGRGGSYEQYF.

The gene calls are TRBV29-1 and TRBJ1-2; D is perhaps TRBD1 (6 bases). V was trimmed by 8 bases and J by 5 bases, leaving 21 bases between them. The CDR3 runs 14 residues. Germline CDR1 reads SQVTM; CDR2 reads ANQGSEA. The CDR3 DNA is TGCAGCTCCCAACCCCTAGACAGGTTTTATGGCTACACCTTC. It specifies CSSQPLDRFYGYTF.

The J gene is TRBJ1-1, the V gene TRBV6-6; D is possibly TRBD1 (5 bases). Trimming left V 7 bases short and J 4 bases short, with 13 bases between. In germline, CDR1 is MNHNY, CDR2 SVGAGI (reference sequence). This CDR3 contains 13 residues. The CDR3 nucleotides read TGTGCCAGCACCCAGTACGGGGGCACTGAAGCTTTCTTT. Protein: CASTQYGGTEAFF.

This clone showed up just once. The chain uses TRBV5-1 and TRBJ2-2, with 11 positions matching TRBD1. The ends lost 10 bases at V and 0 bases at J; junction bases unmatched: 8. The CDR3 spans 16 residues. CDR1 is SGHRS, CDR2 YFSETQ, per germline. CDR3 in amino acids: CASSPGQGANTGELFF. The CDR3 bases are TGCGCCTCCTCTCCGGGACAGGGGGCGAACACCGGGGAGCTGTTTTTT. Based on the CDR3 plus reference TRBV5-1 and TRBJ2-2, the full variable domain is KAGVTQTPRYLIKTRGQQVTLSCSPISGHRSVSWYQQTPGQGLQFLFEYFSETQRNKGNFPGRFSGRQFSNSRSEMNVSTLELGDSALYLCASSPGQGANTGELFFGEGSRLTVL.

The chain employs TRBV2 and TRBJ1-2, with 8 bases that match TRBD1. The CDR3 is made up of 12 amino acids. Germline assignment: CDR1 SNHLY and CDR2 FYNNEI. V trimming: 5 bases; J trimming: 8 bases; junction bases outside the gene matches: 4. The CDR3 here is CASSQDRGGYTF. The DNA of the CDR3 is TGTGCCAGCAGTCAAGACAGGGGAGGCTACACCTTC.

J is TRBJ1-5 and V is TRBV4-1; D is uncertain. Germline loops: CDR1 MGHRA, CDR2 YSYEKL. The CDR3 contains 16 residues. Trimming took off 0 bases at V and 3 bases at J, with 12 bases between the two ends. Written as DNA, the CDR3 is TGCGCCAGCAGCCAAGATCTGCAGTGGCCCAATCAGCCCCAGCATTTT. Translation: CASSQDLQWPNQPQHF.

The chain employs TRBV7-6 and TRBJ2-3, with 12 positions matching TRBD2. Per germline, CDR1 SGHVS and CDR2 FNYEAQ. The CDR3 sequence is 16 residues long. V shed 5 bases, J shed 5 bases, and the junction held 8 bases outside the gene matches. The CDR3 loop reads CASSLLTSGGLDTQYF. Written as DNA, the CDR3 is TGTGCCAGCAGCCTCCTGACTAGCGGGGGCCTAGATACGCAGTATTTT.

The chain couples TRBV4-1 to TRBJ1-5, with 12 bases aligning to TRBD1. This CDR3 comprises 19 residues. The germline CDR1 and CDR2 sequences are MGHRA and YSYEKL. V lost 4 bases, J lost 1 base, and 11 bases stayed unmatched. The CDR3 DNA is TGCGCCAGCAGCCCAATGGGACAGGGGGCCTCGGGGAGCAATCAGCCCCAGCATTTT. Amino acid sequence: CASSPMGQGASGSNQPQHF.

V gene TRBV13 combines with J gene TRBJ2-7, with no clear D. The V end was cut by 3 bases, the J end by 0 bases, with 9 bases between. Germline V gene lookup returns CDR1 PRHDT and CDR2 FYEKMQ (reference sequence). This CDR3 is built from 14 residues. The CDR3 DNA sequence: TGTGCCAGCAGCTTTCCAGATACCTCCTACGAGCAGTACTTC. Amino acid sequence: CASSFPDTSYEQYF.

The chain recombines TRBV6-5 with TRBJ1-4; D unclear. The CDR3 extends over 15 amino acids. V lost 4 bases, J lost 0 bases, and 9 bases lay in between. Per germline, CDR1 MNHEY and CDR2 SVGAGI. CDR3 sequence reads: CASSSYSTTNEKLFF. As DNA, the CDR3 is TGTGCCAGCAGTTCTTACAGTACAACTAATGAAAAACTGTTTTTT.

This clone was picked up one time. This chain connects TRBV4-1 to TRBJ2-7, with a tentative D call TRBD2 (6 bases). Between the trimmed V and J ends, which lost 1 base and 3 bases, there was a span of 13 bases. The germline V gene has CDR1 MGHRA and CDR2 YSYEKL. The CDR3 sequence is 15 residues long. The CDR3 loop is CASSQVWGEGYEQYF. CDR3 sequence (DNA): TGCGCCAGCAGCCAAGTCTGGGGGGAAGGCTACGAGCAGTACTTC.

The rearrangement joins TRBV4-1 to TRBJ2-3, with 8 bases identical to TRBD2. The CDR3 is 17 residues long. Germline V gene lookup returns CDR1 MGHRA and CDR2 YSYEKL. V gave up 0 bases and J gave up 0 bases; unmatched junction bases: 5. The CDR3 here is CASSQDFQRGSTDTQYF. In DNA form, the CDR3 reads TGCGCCAGCAGCCAAGATTTTCAGCGGGGGAGCACAGATACGCAGTATTTT.

This clone was recorded a few times. The CDR3 bases are TGTGCCAGCTCACCCCAGGGCGACACTGAAGCTTTCTTT. It translates to CASSPQGDTEAFF. The rearrangement joins TRBV18 to TRBJ1-1; D possibly corresponds to TRBD1 (5 bases). Trimming took 3 bases from V and 3 from J, leaving 8 bases between them. The CDR3 contains 13 residues. Germline loops: CDR1 KGHSH, CDR2 LQKENI.

The rearrangement links TRBV7-2 to TRBJ1-1, with 10 bases lining up with TRBD1. CDR1 is SGHTA and CDR2 is FQGNSA in the germline V gene. V gave up 5 bases and J gave up 1 base; unmatched junction bases: 4. The CDR3 is made up of 15 amino acids. The CDR3 DNA reads TGTGCCAGCAGCACCCGACAGGGGGCGAACACTGAAGCTTTCTTT. This gives the protein CASSTRQGANTEAFF.

This clone was picked up a small number of times. This chain connects TRBV4-1 to TRBJ2-1, with a possible D match to TRBD2 (5 bases). The CDR3 has 15 residues. Germline V CDR1 and CDR2: MGHRA, YSYEKL. V was shortened by 7 bases and J by 3 bases, with 16 bases between the two germline ends. The CDR3 loop reads CASKPVSEGYNEQFF. The CDR3, as DNA: TGCGCCAGCAAGCCAGTCAGTGAGGGCTACAATGAGCAGTTCTTC.

On this clone itself: One end of the junction varies from germline; a read error may be responsible. V gene TRBV7-2 combines with J gene TRBJ1-6; D not resolved. Germline V CDR1 and CDR2: SGHTA, FQGNSA. This CDR3 is built from 13 residues. The CDR3 here is CASSLDYNSPLHF. CDR3 nucleotide sequence: TGTGCCAGCAGCTTAGATTATAATTCCCCCCTCCACTTT.